One sample yielded the 6 T cell receptor beta chains listed below, sequenced in a study of identical twins (dated by TCRdb to 2016 to 2017). Receptor libraries were prepared by 5' RACE. Sequencing was performed on an Illumina HiSeq 2000. TCRdb applied fastp at Q25 and MiXCR to the public reads, then kept only in-frame beta chains. A single entry per CDR3 protein holds the most common genes and DNA from its merged rows. The sample yields around 250,000 distinct CDR3 sequences; roughly 13% were counted once. The ten largest clonotypes hold roughly 4.2% of the sample. This sample was also put to use in a study of yellow fever vaccine responses in identical twins.

Sequencing was performed on memory (CD45RO+) T cells sorted from blood. The sample's cell subset or site, from its label and the paper: CD45RO+ enriched T cells. All receptors derive from a woman aged 18-29 years in good health.

This rearrangement joins TRBV5-1 to TRBJ2-7; D is ambiguous. CDR1 and CDR2 (germline): SGHRS, YFSETQ. This CDR3 contains 15 residues. Trimming pared 4 bases from V and 0 bases from J, leaving 14 bases between. CDR3 DNA: TGCGCCAGCAGCCCTAAGGGTCCGAGCTCCTACGAGCAGTACTTC. It specifies CASSPKGPSSYEQYF.

The chain is built from TRBV5-1 and TRBJ1-6; tentatively, D is TRBD1 (5 bases). V lost 0 bases and J 10 bases, leaving 14 bases between the germline ends. CDR3 length equals 15 residues. Germline V lookup: CDR1 SGHRS, CDR2 YFSETQ. CDR3 in DNA: TGCGCCAGCAGCTTGGACGGGACCCAGGACTCACCCCTCCACTTT. Translation: CASSLDGTQDSPLHF.

There are a few counts of this clonotype. The chain uses TRBV2 and TRBJ2-1, with 11 positions matching TRBD2. Germline loops: CDR1 SNHLY, CDR2 FYNNEI. Trimming took 8 bases from V and 4 from J; bases not matched to a gene: 4. CDR3 length: 14 residues. The CDR3 reads CASFLAGGYNEQFF. The CDR3 nucleotides read TGTGCCAGCTTTCTAGCGGGAGGTTACAATGAGCAGTTCTTC.

In its sample, this clonotype was seen a few times. This chain uses TRBV9 with TRBJ2-1; D may correspond to TRBD1 or TRBD2 (5 bases each). The germline V and J ends were trimmed by 3 bases and 4 bases, with 14 bases remaining between them. This CDR3 is built from 15 residues. The germline V gene encodes CDR1 SGDLS and CDR2 YYNGEE. The CDR3 sequence: CASSAGTATYNEQFF. In nucleotides, the CDR3 is TGTGCCAGCAGCGCCGGGACGGCGACATACAATGAGCAGTTCTTC.

This clonotype was detected a few times. The chain is built from TRBV4-2 and TRBJ2-2; the D gene is possibly TRBD2 (7 bases). V lost 3 bases and J lost 5, with 22 bases in between. The CDR3 is 18 amino acids. Germline values: CDR1 LGHNA, CDR2 YNFKEQ. CDR3 in DNA: TGTGCCAGCAGCCAGAGAGAAGGGGGGGCGCACGGAACCGGGGAGCTGTTTTTT. This sequence encodes CASSQREGGAHGTGELFF.

CDR3 protein: CASSSGTGEAYQPQHF. The CDR3 DNA is TGTGCCAGCAGTTCAGGGACAGGCGAAGCTTATCAGCCCCAGCATTTT. The chain is built from TRBV12-3 or TRBV12-4 and TRBJ1-5; TRBD1 matches 8 bases. The CDR3 runs to 16 residues. V was pared by 4 bases and J by 5 bases, with 10 bases of the junction left unmatched.